These 5 T cell receptor beta chains came from one sample sequenced in a study of identical twins' blood T cells (dated by TCRdb to 2013 to 2014). To prepare the library, 5' RACE was applied. Sequenced on an Illumina Genome Analyzer IIx. The raw public reads went through TCRdb reprocessing: fastp at Q25, MiXCR clone calling, in-frame beta chains kept. Entries are consolidated by CDR3 protein sequence, retaining the most common genes and DNA. Recorded for this sample are roughly 380,000 distinct CDR3 sequences; approximately 30% of them occurred a single time. About 6% of the sample belongs to the ten largest clones. The sample taken for sequencing was PBMCs. Receptors were obtained from a woman aged 18-55 years in good health.

This clonotype showed up just a few times. V usage is TRBV5-1 and J usage is TRBJ2-3; a weak D match, TRBD2 (5 bases). V was shortened by 7 bases and J by 0 bases, with 15 bases between the two germline ends. Germline V gene sequence: CDR1 SGHRS, CDR2 YFSETQ. The CDR3 runs to 15 residues. CDR3 DNA sequence: TGCGCCAGCTTCGAGCGGCCCACTAGCACAGATACGCAGTATTTT. It specifies CASFERPTSTDTQYF.

This clonotype was observed a handful of times. This rearrangement joins TRBV20-1 to TRBJ1-1; 8 bases agree with TRBD1. The CDR3 runs 12 residues. V lost 4 bases and J lost 7; bases outside the gene matches: 5. The germline gives CDR1 DFQATT, CDR2 SNEGSKA (reference sequence). The CDR3 nucleotides are TGCAGTGCTAACAGGGGGAGACTTGAAGCTTTCTTT. It specifies CSANRGRLEAFF.

The table lists this clonotype with many counts. The rearrangement links TRBV15 to TRBJ1-2, with no clear D. This CDR3 comprises 13 residues. Trimming cost V 4 bases and J 11 bases, with 17 bases left between them. Germline V CDR1 and CDR2: LNHNV, YYDKDF (reference sequence). The CDR3 protein is CATSTDGRYLYTF. CDR3 nucleotides: TGTGCCACCAGCACCGACGGGCGATACCTATACACCTTC.

This chain links TRBV3-1 with TRBJ2-1; D ambiguous. CDR1 is LGHDT, CDR2 YNNKEL, per germline (reference sequence). The CDR3 is 14 residues long. Trimming shortened V by 3 bases and J by 7 bases, and 13 bases separated the two germline ends. The CDR3 here is CASSHSNGVNEQFF. CDR3 DNA sequence: TGTGCCAGCAGCCATTCGAACGGAGTGAATGAGCAGTTCTTC.

This clonotype was detected only a few times. The chain has TRBV7-9 and TRBJ1-3, with D possibly TRBD1 on 5 matching bases. The length of the CDR3 is 15 residues. CDR1 is SEHNR, CDR2 FQNEAQ, per germline (reference sequence). V lost 8 bases and J 3 bases, leaving 17 bases between the germline ends. The CDR3 DNA is TGTGCCAGCGTCAGACAGCGTCGAAGTGGAAACACCATATATTTT. This translates into CASVRQRRSGNTIYF.